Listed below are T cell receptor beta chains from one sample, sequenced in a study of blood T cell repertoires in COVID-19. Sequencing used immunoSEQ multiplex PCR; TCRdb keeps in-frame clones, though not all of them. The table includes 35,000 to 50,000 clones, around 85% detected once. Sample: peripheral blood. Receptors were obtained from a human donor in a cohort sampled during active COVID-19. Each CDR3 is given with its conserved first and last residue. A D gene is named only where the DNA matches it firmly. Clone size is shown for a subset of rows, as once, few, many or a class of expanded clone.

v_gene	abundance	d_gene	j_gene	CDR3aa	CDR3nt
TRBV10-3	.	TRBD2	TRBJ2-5	CAIGKTGGETQYF	TGTGCCATCGGAAAGACGGGGGGAGAGACCCAGTACTTC
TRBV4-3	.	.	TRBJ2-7	CASSQETGPYEQYF	TGCGCCAGCAGCCAAGAGACAGGACCCTACGAGCAGTACTTC
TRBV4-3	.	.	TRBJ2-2	CASSQDPGTGELFF	TGCGCCAGCAGCCAAGATCCGGGGACCGGGGAGCTGTTTTTT
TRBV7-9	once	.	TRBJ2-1	CASSFAGGNEQFF	TGTGCCAGCAGCTTTGCAGGTGGCAATGAGCAGTTCTTC
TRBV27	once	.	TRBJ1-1	CASRRWNEAFF	TGTGCCAGCAGGCGGTGGAACGAAGCTTTCTTT
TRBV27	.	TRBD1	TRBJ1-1	CASSLTAGGSTEAFF	TGTGCCAGCAGTTTAACGGCAGGGGGAAGCACTGAAGCTTTCTTT
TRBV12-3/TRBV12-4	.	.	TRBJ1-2	CASSIANTGYTF	TGTGCCAGCAGTATCGCCAACACTGGCTACACCTTC
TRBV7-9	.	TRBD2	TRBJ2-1	CASSSGTSGGASSYNEQFF	TGTGCCAGCAGCTCCGGGACTAGCGGGGGGGCGAGCTCCTACAATGAGCAGTTCTTC
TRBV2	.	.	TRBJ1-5	CASSETGWSNQPQHF	TGTGCCAGCAGTGAAACAGGGTGGTCCAATCAGCCCCAGCATTTT
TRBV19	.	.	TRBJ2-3	CASSIGGDRDTQYF	TGTGCCAGTAGTATAGGGGGGGACCGAGATACGCAGTATTTT
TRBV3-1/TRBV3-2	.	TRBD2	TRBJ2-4	CASSQEGGGFRIQYF	TGTGCCAGCAGCCAAGAGGGGGGGGGTTTCCGAATTCAGTACTTC
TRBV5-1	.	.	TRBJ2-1	CASSLAGGPNEQFF	TGCGCCAGCAGCTTGGCCGGAGGGCCAAATGAGCAGTTCTTC
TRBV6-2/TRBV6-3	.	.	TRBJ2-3	CASSYSKDGPAASLSDTQYF	TGTGCCAGCAGTTACTCGAAGGACGGGCCAGCGGCTTCTCTATCAGATACGCAGTATTTT
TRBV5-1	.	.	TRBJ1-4	CASSLAGATNEKLFF	TGCGCCAGCAGCTTGGCCGGAGCAACTAATGAAAAACTGTTTTTT
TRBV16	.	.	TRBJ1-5	CASSQSGRGGNQPQHF	TGTGCCAGCAGCCAATCGGGCAGGGGTGGCAATCAGCCCCAGCATTTT
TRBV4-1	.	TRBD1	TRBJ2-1	CASSGQGPPGLFF	TGCGCCAGCAGCGGACAGGGACCGCCCGGACTATTCTTC
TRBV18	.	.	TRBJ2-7	CASSPHQGATYEQYF	TGTGCCAGCTCACCACACCAGGGCGCAACCTACGAGCAGTACTTC
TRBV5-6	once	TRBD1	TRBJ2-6	CASSWTGSGANVLTF	TGTGCCAGCAGCTGGACAGGGTCCGGGGCCAACGTCCTGACTTTC
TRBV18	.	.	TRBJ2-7	CASSPPGLSSYEQYF	TGTGCCAGCTCACCCCCGGGACTCAGCTCCTACGAGCAGTACTTC
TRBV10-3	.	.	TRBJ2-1	CAISTGHNNEQFF	TGTGCCATCAGTACGGGACACAACAATGAGCAGTTCTTC
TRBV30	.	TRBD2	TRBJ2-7	CAWSVHLGGSEQYF	TGTGCCTGGAGTGTACATCTGGGAGGGTCCGAGCAGTACTTC
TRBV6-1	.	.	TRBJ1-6	CASSETRANSPLHF	TGTGCCAGCAGTGAAACCAGGGCCAATTCACCCCTCCACTTT
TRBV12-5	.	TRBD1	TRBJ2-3	CASGLAGQGADTQYF	TGTGCTAGTGGTTTGGCGGGACAGGGGGCAGATACGCAGTATTTT
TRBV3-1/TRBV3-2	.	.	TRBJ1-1	CASSHGGNTEAFF	TGTGCCAGCAGCCACGGCGGGAACACTGAAGCTTTCTTT
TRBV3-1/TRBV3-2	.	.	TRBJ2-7	CASSQDMTRGGEQYF	TGTGCCAGCAGCCAAGATATGACGAGGGGGGGCGAGCAGTACTTC
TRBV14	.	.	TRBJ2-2	CASSPPAGAGELFF	TGTGCCAGCAGTCCACCGGCGGGCGCCGGGGAGCTGTTTTTT
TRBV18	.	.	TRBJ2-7	CASSPGAPTGSYEQYF	TGTGCCAGCTCACCAGGAGCCCCCACGGGCTCCTACGAGCAGTACTTC
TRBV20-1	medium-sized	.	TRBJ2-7	CSASLPSYEQYF	TGCAGTGCTAGTCTCCCGTCCTACGAGCAGTACTTC
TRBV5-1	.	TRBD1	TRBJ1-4	CASSLGTGVSNEKLFF	TGCGCCAGCAGCTTGGGGACAGGGGTCTCCAATGAAAAACTGTTTTTT
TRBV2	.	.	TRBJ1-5	CASTRSTNQPQHF	TGTGCCAGCACCCGCTCAACTAATCAGCCCCAGCATTTT
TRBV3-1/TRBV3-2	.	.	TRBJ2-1	CASSQAGVNEQFF	TGTGCCAGCAGCCAAGCCGGAGTCAATGAGCAGTTCTTC
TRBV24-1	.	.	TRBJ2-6	CATQGTTSGANVLTF	TGTGCCACCCAAGGGACAACCTCTGGGGCCAACGTCCTGACTTTC
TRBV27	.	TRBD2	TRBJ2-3	CASSGAGGGTDTQYF	TGTGCCAGCAGTGGAGCGGGAGGGGGCACAGATACGCAGTATTTT
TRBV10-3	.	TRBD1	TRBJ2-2	CAISPFRGQGELFF	TGTGCCATCAGTCCTTTCAGGGGGCAGGGGGAGCTGTTTTTT
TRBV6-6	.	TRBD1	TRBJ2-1	CASSPGQGIYNEQFF	TGTGCCAGCAGTCCGGGACAGGGGATATACAATGAGCAGTTCTTC
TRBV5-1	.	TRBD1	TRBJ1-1	CASSSRGQGATTEAFF	TGCGCCAGCAGCTCCCGGGGACAGGGGGCGACCACTGAAGCTTTCTTT
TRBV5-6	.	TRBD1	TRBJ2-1	CASTRARDRVEQFF	TGTGCCAGCACCAGAGCCCGAGACAGGGTTGAGCAGTTCTTC
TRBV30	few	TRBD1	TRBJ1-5	CATDSGTGRIYSNQPQHF	TGTGCCACCGATTCGGGGACAGGGAGAATCTATAGCAATCAGCCCCAGCATTTT
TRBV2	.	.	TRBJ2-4	CASSEGNSLSLQYF	TGTGCCAGCAGTGAAGGGAACAGCCTCTCTCTTCAGTACTTC
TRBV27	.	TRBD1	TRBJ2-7	CASSRSGQVKGYEQYF	TGTGCCAGCAGTCGTTCCGGACAGGTGAAAGGTTACGAGCAGTACTTC
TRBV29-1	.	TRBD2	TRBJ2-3	CSVEGLAGGINTQYF	TGCAGCGTTGAGGGACTAGCGGGGGGGATAAATACGCAGTATTTT
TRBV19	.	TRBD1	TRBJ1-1	CASSKTPTGTGSPEAFF	TGTGCCAGTAGTAAGACCCCCACCGGGACAGGGAGCCCTGAAGCTTTCTTT
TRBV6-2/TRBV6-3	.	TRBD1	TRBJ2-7	CASSVDRRPTGSYEQYF	TGTGCCAGCAGTGTGGACAGGAGGCCGACGGGCTCCTACGAGCAGTACTTC